The clone carrying this TCR beta chain occurred once. Authors' data handling: Amplifying reference gene primers gave estimates of nucleated cell counts. Produced via immunoSEQ multiplex PCR; TCRdb's table is partial and in-frame only. That table is the source of V, J and clone size, and D and trimming were worked out from the DNA. The sample records about 57,000 clones, 82% being singletons. The CDR3 runs to 15 residues. V was shortened by 7 bases and J by 1 base, with 13 bases between the two germline ends. In germline, CDR1 is SGHTA, CDR2 FQGTGA. The sample belongs to a study of blood T cell repertoires in COVID-19. For the study at large: Acute and convalescent COVID-19 specimens originated in the United States, Italy and Spain. T cells, B-cell-depleted T cells, or PBMCs supplied cDNA or gDNA.

The genes are TRBV7-3 and TRBJ2-2; D might be TRBD2 (6 bases). The receptor was derived from a woman aged 55-70 years with acute or convalescent COVID-19. The sequencing sample was made of peripheral blood. The CDR3 coding sequence is TGTGCCAGCACCGACCCGGAGGGGAACACCGGGGAGCTGTTTTTT. Protein: CASTDPEGNTGELFF.